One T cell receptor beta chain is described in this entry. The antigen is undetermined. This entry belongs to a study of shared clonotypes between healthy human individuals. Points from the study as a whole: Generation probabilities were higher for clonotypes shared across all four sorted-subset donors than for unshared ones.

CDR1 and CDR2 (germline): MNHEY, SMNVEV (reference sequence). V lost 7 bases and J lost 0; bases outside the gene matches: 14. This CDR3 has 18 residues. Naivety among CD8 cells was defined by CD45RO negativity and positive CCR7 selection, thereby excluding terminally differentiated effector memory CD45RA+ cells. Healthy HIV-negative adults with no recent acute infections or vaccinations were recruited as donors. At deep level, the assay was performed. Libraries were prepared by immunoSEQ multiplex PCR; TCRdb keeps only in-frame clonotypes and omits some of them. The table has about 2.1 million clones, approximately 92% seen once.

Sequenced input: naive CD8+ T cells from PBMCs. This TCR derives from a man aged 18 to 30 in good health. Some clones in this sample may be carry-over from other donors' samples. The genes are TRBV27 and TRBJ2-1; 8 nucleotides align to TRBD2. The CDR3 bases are TGTGCCAGCACCACTTCTCAATTCCGGGGGGGCTCCTACAATGAGCAGTTCTTC. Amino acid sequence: CASTTSQFRGGSYNEQFF.